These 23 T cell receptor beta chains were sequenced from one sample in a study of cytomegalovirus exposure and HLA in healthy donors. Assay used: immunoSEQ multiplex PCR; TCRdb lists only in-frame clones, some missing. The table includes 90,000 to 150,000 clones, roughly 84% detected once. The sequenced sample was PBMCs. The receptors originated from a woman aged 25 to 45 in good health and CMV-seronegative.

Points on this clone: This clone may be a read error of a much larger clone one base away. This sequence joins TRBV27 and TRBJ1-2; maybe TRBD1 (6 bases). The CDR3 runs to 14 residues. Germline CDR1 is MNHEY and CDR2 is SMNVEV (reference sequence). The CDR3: CAGSLATGHYGYTF. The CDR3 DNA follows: TGTGCCGGCAGTTTAGCCACAGGGCACTATGGCTACACCTTC.

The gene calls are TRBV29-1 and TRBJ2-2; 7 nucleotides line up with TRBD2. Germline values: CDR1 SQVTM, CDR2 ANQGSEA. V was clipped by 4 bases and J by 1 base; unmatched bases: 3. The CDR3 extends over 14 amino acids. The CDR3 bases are TGCAGCGTTGTAGTAGCGGGGAACACCGGGGAGCTGTTTTTT. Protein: CSVVVAGNTGELFF.

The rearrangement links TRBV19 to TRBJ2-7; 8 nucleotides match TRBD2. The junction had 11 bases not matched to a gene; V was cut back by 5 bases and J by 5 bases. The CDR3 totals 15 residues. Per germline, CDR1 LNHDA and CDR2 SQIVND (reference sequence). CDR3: CASSPSGTRSHEQYF. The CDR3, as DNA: TGTGCCAGTAGTCCGAGTGGGACTAGGTCCCACGAGCAGTACTTC. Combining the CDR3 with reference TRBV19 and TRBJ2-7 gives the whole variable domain DGGITQSPKYLFRKEGQNVTLSCEQNLNHDAMYWYRQDPGQGLRLIYYSQIVNDFQKGDIAEGYSVSREKKESFPLTVTSAQKNPTAFYLCASSPSGTRSHEQYFGPGTRLTVT.

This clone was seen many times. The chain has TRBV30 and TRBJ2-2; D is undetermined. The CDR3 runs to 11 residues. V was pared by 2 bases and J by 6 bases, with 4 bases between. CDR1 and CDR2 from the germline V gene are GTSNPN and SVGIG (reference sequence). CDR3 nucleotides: TGTGCCTGGAGTTATCCCGGGGAGCTGTTTTTT. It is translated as CAWSYPGELFF. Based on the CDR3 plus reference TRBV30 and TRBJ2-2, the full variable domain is SQTIHQWPATLVQPVGSPLSLECTVEGTSNPNLYWYRQAAGRGLQLLFYSVGIGQISSEVPQNLSASRPQDRQFILSSKKLLLSDSGFYLCAWSYPGELFFGEGSRLTVL.

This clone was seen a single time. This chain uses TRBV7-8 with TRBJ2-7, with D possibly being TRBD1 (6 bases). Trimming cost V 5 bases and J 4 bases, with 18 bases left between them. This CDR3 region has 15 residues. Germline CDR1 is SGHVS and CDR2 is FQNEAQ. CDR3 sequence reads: CASSPTTGARYEQYF. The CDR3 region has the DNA TGTGCCAGCAGCCCCACGACAGGAGCGCGGTACGAGCAGTACTTC.

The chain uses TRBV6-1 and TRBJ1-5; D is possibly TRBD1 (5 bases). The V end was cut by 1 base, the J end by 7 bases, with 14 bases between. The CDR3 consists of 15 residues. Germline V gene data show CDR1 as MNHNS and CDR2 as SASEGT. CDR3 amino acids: CASSEGSGGRQPQHF. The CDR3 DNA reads TGTGCCAGCAGTGAAGGTTCGGGGGGAAGACAGCCCCAGCATTTT.

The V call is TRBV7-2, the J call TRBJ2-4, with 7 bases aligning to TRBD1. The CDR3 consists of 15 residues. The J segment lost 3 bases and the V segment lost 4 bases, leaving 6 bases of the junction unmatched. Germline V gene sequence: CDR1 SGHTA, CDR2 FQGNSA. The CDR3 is CASSSGQFGKNIQYF. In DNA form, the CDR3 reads TGTGCCAGCAGCTCGGGACAGTTTGGCAAAAACATTCAGTACTTC.

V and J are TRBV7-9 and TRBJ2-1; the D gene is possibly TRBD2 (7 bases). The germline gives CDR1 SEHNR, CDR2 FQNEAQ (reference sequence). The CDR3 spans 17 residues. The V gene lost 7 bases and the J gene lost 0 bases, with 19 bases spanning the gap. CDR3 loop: CASIPPGGGSSYNEQFF. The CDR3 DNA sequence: TGTGCCAGCATCCCCCCGGGCGGGGGCAGCTCCTACAATGAGCAGTTCTTC.

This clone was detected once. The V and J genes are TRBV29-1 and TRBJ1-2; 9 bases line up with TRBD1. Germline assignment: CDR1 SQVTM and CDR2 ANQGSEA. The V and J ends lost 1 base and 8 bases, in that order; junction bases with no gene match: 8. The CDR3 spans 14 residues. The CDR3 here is CSVEVRDREGGYTF. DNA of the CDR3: TGCAGCGTTGAAGTGCGGGACAGGGAGGGGGGCTACACCTTC.

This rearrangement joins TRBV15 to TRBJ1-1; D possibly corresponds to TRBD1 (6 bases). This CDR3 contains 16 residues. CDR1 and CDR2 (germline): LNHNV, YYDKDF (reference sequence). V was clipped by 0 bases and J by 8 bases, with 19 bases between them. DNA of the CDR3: TGTGCCACCAGCAGAGATAGGGGGGGCACCGCGCCGGAAGCTTTCTTT. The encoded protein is CATSRDRGGTAPEAFF.

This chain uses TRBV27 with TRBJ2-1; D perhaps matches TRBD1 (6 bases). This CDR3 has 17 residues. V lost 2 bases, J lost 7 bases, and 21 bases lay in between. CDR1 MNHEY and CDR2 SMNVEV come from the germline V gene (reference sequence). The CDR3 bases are TGTGCCAGCAGTTTAATCCCCCCACAGGGCAAAAGGAATGAGCAGTTCTTC. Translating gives CASSLIPPQGKRNEQFF.

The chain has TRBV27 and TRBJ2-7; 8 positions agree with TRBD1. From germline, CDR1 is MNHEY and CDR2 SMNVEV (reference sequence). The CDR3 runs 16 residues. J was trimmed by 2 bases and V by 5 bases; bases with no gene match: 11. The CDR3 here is CASSPSMGDRPYEQYF. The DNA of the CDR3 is TGTGCCAGCAGTCCGTCGATGGGGGACAGGCCCTACGAGCAGTACTTC.

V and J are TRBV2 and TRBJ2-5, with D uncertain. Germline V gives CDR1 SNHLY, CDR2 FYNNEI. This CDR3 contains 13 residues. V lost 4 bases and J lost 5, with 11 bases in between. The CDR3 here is CASSVRPRETQYF. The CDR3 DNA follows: TGTGCCAGCAGTGTTAGGCCGAGGGAGACCCAGTACTTC.

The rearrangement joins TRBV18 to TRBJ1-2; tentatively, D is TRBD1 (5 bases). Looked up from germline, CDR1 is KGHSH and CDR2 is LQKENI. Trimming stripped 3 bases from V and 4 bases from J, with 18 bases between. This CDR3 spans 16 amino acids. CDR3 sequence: CASSPVLGPQTYGYTF. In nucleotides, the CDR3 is TGTGCCAGCTCACCTGTCTTGGGGCCCCAAACCTATGGCTACACCTTC.

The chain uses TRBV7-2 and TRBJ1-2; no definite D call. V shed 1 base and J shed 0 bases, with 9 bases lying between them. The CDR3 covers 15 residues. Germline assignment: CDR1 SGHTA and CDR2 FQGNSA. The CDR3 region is CASSLDWRTNYGYTF. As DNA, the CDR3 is TGTGCCAGCAGCTTAGATTGGAGGACTAACTATGGCTACACCTTC.

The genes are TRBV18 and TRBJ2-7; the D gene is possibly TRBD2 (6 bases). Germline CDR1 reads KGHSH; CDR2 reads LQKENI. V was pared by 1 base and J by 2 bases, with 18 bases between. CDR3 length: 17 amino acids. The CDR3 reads CASSPRVAGSGTYEQYF. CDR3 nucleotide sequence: TGTGCCAGCTCACCACGCGTGGCGGGATCAGGAACCTACGAGCAGTACTTC.

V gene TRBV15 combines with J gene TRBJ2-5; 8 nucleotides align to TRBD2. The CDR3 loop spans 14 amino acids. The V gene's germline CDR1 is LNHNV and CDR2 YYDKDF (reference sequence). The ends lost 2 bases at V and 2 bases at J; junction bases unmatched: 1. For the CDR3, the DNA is TGTGCCACCAGCAGACCGGGGGGGCAAGAGACCCAGTACTTC. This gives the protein CATSRPGGQETQYF.

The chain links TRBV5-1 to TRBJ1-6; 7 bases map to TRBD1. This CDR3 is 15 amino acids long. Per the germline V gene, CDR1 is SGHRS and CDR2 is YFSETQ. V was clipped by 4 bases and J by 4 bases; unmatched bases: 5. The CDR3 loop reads CASSPRTGYNSPLHF. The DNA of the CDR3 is TGCGCCAGCAGCCCTCGGACAGGATATAATTCACCCCTCCACTTT.

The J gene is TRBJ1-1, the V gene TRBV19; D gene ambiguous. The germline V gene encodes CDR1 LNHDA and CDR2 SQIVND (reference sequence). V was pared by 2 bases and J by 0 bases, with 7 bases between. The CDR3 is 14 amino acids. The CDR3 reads CASSISQVNTEAFF. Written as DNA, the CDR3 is TGTGCCAGTAGTATATCGCAGGTGAACACTGAAGCTTTCTTT.

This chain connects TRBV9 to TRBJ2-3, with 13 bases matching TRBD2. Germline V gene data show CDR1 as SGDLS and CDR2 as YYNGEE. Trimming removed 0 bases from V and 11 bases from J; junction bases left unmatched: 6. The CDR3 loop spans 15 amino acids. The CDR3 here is CASSVAELAGGRQYF. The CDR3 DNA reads TGTGCCAGCAGCGTAGCTGAACTAGCGGGGGGGCGGCAGTATTTT.

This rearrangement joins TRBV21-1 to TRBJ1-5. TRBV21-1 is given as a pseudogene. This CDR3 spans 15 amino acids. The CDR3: CASSPYLRLRQPQHF. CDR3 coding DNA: TGTGCCAGCAGCCCCTATCTGAGGTTGCGGCAGCCCCAGCATTTT.

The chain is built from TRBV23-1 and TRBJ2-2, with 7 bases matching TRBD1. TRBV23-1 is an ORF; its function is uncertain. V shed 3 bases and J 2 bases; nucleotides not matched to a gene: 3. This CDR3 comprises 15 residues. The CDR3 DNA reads TGCGCCAGCAGTCAGAGACAGGGTAACACCGGGGAGCTGTTTTTT. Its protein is CASSQRQGNTGELFF.

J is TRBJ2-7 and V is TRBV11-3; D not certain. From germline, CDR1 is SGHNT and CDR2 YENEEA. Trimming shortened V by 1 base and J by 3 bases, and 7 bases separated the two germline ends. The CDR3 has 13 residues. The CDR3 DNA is TGTGCCAGCAGCTTAGTAGGCGGCTACGAGCAGTACTTC. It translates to CASSLVGGYEQYF.